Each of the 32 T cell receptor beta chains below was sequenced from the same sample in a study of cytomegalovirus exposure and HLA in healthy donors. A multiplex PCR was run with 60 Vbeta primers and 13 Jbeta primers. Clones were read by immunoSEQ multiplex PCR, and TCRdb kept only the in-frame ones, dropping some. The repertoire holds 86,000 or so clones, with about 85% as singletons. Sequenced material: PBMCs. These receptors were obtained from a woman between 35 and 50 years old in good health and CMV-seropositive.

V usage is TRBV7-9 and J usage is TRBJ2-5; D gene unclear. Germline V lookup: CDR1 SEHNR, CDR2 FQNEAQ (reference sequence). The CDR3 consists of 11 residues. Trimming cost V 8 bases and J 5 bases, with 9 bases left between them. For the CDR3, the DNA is TGTGCCAGCGCAACCCAGGAGACCCAGTACTTC. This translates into CASATQETQYF.

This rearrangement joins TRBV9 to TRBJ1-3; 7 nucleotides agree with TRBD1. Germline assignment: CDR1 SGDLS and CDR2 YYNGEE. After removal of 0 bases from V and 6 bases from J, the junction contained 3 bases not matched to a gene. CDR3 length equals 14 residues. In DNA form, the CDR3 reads TGTGCCAGCAGCGTAGAGAGGGGGCAAAACACCATATATTTT. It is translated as CASSVERGQNTIYF. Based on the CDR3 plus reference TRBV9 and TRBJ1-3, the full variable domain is DSGVTQTPKHLITATGQRVTLRCSPRSGDLSVYWYQQSLDQGLQFLIQYYNGEERAKGNILERFSAQQFPDLHSELNLSSLELGDSALYFCASSVERGQNTIYFGEGSWLTVV.

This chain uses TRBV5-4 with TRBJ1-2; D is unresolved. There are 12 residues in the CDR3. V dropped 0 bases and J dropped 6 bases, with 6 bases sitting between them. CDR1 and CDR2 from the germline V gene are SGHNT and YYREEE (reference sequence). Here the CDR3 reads CASSLGADGYTF. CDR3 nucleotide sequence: TGTGCCAGCAGCTTGGGGGCTGATGGCTACACCTTC.

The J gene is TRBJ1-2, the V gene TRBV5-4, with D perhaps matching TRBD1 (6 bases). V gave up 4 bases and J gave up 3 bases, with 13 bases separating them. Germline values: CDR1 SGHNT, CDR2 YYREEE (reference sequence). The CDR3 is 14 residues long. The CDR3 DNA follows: TGTGCCAGCAGCCAGGGGCGGGCCGACTATGGCTACACCTTC. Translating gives CASSQGRADYGYTF.

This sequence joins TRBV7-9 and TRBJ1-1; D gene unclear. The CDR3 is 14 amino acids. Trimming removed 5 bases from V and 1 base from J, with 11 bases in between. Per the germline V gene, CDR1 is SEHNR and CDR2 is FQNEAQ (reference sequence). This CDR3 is CASSLPSGNTEAFF. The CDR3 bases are TGTGCCAGCAGCCTCCCATCGGGGAACACTGAAGCTTTCTTT.

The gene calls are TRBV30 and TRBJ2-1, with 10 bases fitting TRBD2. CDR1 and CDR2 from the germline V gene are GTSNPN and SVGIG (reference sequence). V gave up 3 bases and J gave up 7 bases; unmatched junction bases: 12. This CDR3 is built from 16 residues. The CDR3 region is CAWRERGGGKKNEQFF. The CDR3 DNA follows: TGTGCCTGGAGGGAGCGGGGGGGCGGAAAAAAAAATGAGCAGTTCTTC. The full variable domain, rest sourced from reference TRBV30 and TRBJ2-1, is SQTIHQWPATLVQPVGSPLSLECTVEGTSNPNLYWYRQAAGRGLQLLFYSVGIGQISSEVPQNLSASRPQDRQFILSSKKLLLSDSGFYLCAWRERGGGKKNEQFFGPGTRLTVL.

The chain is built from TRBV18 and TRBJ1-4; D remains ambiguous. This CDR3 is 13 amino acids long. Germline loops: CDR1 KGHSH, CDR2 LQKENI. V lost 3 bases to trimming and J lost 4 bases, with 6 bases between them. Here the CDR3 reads CASSPAGNEKLFF. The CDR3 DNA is TGTGCCAGCTCACCGGCGGGTAATGAAAAACTGTTTTTT.

CDR3 nucleotides: TGTGCCAGCAGTGAAACTAGGGCAGGACGGTCACCCCTCCACTTT. This codes for CASSETRAGRSPLHF. V and J are TRBV2 and TRBJ1-6, with unresolved D. The V gene lost 2 bases and the J gene lost 10 bases, with 15 bases spanning the gap. This CDR3 contains 15 residues. Germline-derived CDR1 and CDR2 are SNHLY and FYNNEI. Full variable domain (outside the CDR3, taken from reference TRBV2 and TRBJ1-6): EPEVTQTPSHQVTQMGQEVILRCVPISNHLYFYWYRQILGQKVEFLVSFYNNEISEKSEIFDDQFSVERPDGSNFTLKIRSTKLEDSAMYFCASSETRAGRSPLHFGNGTRLTVT.

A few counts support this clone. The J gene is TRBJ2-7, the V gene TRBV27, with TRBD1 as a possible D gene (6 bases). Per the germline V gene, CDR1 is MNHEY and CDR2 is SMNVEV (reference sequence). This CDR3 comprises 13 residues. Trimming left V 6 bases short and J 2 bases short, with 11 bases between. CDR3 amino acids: CASRRTGTYEQYF. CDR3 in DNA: TGTGCCAGCAGGAGAACAGGGACCTACGAGCAGTACTTC.

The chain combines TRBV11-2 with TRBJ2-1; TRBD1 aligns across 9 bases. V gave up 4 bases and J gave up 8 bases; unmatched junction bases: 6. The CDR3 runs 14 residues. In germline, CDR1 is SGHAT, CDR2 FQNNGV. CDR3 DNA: TGTGCCAGCAGCTCCAGGACAGGGGAAGATGAGCAGTTCTTC. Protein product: CASSSRTGEDEQFF.

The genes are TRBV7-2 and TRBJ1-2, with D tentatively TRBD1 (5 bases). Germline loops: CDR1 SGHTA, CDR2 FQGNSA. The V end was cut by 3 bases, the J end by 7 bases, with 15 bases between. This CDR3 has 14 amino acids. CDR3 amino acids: CASSLGPGSVGYTF. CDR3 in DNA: TGTGCCAGCAGCTTGGGTCCAGGGTCTGTTGGCTACACCTTC.

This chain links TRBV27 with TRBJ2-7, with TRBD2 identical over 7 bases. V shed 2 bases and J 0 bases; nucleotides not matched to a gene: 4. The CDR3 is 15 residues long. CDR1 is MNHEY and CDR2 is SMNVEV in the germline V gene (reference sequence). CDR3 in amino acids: CASSLTASGSYEQYF. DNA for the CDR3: TGTGCCAGCAGTTTAACGGCTAGCGGCTCCTACGAGCAGTACTTC.

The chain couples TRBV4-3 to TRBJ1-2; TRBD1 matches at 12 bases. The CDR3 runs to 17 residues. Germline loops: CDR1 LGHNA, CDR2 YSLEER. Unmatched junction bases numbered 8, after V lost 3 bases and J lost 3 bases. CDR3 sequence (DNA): TGCGCCAGCAGCCAGGGGACAGGGGGCACGTCTTACTATGGCTACACCTTC. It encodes CASSQGTGGTSYYGYTF.

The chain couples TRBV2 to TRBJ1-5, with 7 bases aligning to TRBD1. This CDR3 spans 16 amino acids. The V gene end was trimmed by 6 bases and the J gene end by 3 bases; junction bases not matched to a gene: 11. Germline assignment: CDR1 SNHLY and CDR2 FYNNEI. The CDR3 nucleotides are TGTGCCAGCAGCGGAGGGACAGAAGGCCCCAATCAGCCCCAGCATTTT. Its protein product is CASSGGTEGPNQPQHF.

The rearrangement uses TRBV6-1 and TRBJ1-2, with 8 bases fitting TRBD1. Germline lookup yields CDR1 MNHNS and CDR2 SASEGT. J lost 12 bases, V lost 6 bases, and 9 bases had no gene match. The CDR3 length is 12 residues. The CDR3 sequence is CASRKDREYDTF. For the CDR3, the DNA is TGTGCCAGCAGGAAGGACAGGGAATACGACACCTTC.

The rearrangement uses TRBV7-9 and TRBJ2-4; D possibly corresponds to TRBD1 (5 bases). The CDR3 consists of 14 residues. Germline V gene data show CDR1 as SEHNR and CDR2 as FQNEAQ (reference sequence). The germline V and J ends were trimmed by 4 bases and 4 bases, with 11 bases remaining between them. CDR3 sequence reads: CASSSLDMKNIQYF. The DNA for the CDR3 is TGTGCCAGCAGCTCCCTGGACATGAAAAACATTCAGTACTTC.

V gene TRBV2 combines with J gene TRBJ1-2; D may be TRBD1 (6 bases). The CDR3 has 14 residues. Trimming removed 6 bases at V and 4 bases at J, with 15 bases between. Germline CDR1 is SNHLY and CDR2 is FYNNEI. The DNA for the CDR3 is TGTGCCAGCAGGGACAGACAGTTTATCTATGGCTACACCTTC. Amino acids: CASRDRQFIYGYTF.

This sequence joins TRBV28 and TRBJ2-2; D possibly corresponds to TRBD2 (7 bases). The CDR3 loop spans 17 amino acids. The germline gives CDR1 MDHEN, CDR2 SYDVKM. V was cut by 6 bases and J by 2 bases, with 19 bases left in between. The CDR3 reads CASRVGGAGLNTGELFF. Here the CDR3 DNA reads TGTGCCAGCAGGGTGGGGGGGGCAGGGCTAAACACCGGGGAGCTGTTTTTT.

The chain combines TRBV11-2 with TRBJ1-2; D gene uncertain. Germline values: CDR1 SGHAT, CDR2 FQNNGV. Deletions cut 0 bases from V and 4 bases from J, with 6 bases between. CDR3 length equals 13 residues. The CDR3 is CASSLDRGYGYTF. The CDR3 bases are TGTGCCAGCAGCTTAGATCGGGGCTATGGCTACACCTTC.

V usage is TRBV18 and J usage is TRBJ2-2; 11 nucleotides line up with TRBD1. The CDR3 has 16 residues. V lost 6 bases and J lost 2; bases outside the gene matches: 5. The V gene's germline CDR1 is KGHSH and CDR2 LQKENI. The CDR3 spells CASSTGQGANTGELFF. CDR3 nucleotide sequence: TGTGCCAGCTCCACAGGACAGGGGGCAAACACCGGGGAGCTGTTTTTT.

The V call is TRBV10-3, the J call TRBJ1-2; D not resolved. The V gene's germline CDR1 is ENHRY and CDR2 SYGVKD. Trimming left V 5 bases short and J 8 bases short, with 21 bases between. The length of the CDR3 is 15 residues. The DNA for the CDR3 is TGTGCCATCAGTTTTGCACCCGGGAGTATAGGGGGCTACACCTTC. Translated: CAISFAPGSIGGYTF.

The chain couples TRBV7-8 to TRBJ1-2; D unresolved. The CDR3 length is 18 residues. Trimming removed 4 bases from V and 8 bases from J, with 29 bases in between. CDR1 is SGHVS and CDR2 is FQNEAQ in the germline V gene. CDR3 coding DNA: TGTGCCAGCAGCTCTGGGTTAGGTACCGGGTCCGGGGTAAACGGCTACACCTTC. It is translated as CASSSGLGTGSGVNGYTF.

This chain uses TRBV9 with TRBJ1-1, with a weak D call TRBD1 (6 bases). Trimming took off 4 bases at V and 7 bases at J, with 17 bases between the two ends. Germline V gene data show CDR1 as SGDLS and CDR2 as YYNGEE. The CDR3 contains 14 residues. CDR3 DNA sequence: TGTGCCAGCAGCTTAGTTCAGGGAGGGGGTGAAGCTTTCTTT. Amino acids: CASSLVQGGGEAFF.

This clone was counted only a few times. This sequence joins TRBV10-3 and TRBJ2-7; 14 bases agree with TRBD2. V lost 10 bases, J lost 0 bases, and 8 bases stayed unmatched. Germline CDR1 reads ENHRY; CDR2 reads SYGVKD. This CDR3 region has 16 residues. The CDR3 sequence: CATGLAGGKSSYEQYF. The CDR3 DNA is TGTGCCACCGGACTAGCGGGGGGAAAGAGCTCCTACGAGCAGTACTTC.

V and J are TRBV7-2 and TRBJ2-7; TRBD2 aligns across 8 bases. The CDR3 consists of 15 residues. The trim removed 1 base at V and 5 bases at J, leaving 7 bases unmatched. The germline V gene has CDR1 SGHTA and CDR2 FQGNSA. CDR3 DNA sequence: TGTGCCAGCAGCTTAGGGCGGGGGGTTAGAGACGAGCAGTACTTC. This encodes CASSLGRGVRDEQYF. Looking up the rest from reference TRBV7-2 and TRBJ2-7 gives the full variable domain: GAGVSQSPSNKVTEKGKDVELRCDPISGHTALYWYRQSLGQGLEFLIYFQGNSAPDKSGLPSDRFSAERTGGSVSTLTIQRTQQEDSAVYLCASSLGRGVRDEQYFGPGTRLTVT.

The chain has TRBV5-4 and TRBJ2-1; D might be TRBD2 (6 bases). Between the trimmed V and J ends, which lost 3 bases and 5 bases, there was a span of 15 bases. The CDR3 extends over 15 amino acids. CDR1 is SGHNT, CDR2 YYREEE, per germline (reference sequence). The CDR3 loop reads CASSSPGTLNNEQFF. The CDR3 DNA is TGTGCCAGCAGCTCCCCCGGGACTCTTAACAATGAGCAGTTCTTC.

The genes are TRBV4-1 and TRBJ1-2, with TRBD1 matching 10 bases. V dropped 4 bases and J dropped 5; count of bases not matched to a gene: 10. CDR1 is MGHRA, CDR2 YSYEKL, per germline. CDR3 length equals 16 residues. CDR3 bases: TGCGCCAGCAGCCTGAAAGAGCCGGGACAGGGGTATGGCTACACCTTC. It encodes CASSLKEPGQGYGYTF.

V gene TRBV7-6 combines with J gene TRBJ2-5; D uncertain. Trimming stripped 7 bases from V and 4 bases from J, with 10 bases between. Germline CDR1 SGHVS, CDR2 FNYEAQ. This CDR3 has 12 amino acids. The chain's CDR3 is CASTPGGETQYF. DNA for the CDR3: TGTGCCAGCACTCCCGGTGGAGAGACCCAGTACTTC.

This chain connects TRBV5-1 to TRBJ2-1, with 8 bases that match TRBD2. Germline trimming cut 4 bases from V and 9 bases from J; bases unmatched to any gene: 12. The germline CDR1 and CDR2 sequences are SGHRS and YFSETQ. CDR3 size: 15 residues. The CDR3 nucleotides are TGCGCCAGCAGCCTCCTATCGGGGGGGGCCACTGAGCAGTTCTTC. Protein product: CASSLLSGGATEQFF.

CDR3 region: CASRPLTGGKQPQHF. In DNA form, the CDR3 reads TGTGCCAGCAGACCCTTGACAGGGGGTAAGCAGCCCCAGCATTTT. This chain joins TRBV28 and TRBJ1-5; 9 nucleotides align to TRBD1. This CDR3 is 15 amino acids long. Trimming took 6 bases from V and 7 from J; bases not matched to a gene: 10. Germline V CDR1 and CDR2: MDHEN, SYDVKM.

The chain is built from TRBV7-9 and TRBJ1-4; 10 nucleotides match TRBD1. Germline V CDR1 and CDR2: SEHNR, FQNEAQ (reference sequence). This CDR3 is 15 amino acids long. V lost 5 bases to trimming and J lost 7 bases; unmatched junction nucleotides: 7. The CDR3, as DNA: TGTGCCAGCAGCCACTGGGACAGGGGAGGTGAAAAACTGTTTTTT. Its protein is CASSHWDRGGEKLFF.

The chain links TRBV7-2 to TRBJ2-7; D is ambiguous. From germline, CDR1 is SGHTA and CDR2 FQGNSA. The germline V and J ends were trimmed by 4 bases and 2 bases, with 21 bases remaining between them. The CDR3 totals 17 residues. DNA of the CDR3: TGTGCCAGCAGCTCCTGGGCGAGTGCAATTGTACCCTACGAGCAGTACTTC. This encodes CASSSWASAIVPYEQYF.